These 10 T cell receptor beta chains were sequenced from one sample in a study of cytomegalovirus exposure and HLA in healthy donors. Use of 60 Vbeta and 13 Jbeta primers characterized the PCR. Clones were sequenced by immunoSEQ multiplex PCR, and TCRdb holds only the in-frame ones, with some missing. Counted here are approximately 150,000 clones, over 75% occurring once; the ten biggest clones make up 0.55% to 0.8%. Specimen: PBMCs. These receptors all come from a male donor in good health and CMV-seronegative.

This clone was observed a single time. V and J are TRBV7-2 and TRBJ2-7; 7 nucleotides line up with TRBD1. Germline V gene lookup returns CDR1 SGHTA and CDR2 FQGNSA. V dropped 5 bases and J dropped 3; count of bases not matched to a gene: 4. CDR3 length: 13 residues. CDR3 sequence (DNA): TGTGCCAGCAGCACCGACAGGGACTACGAGCAGTACTTC. This gives the protein CASSTDRDYEQYF.

This chain uses TRBV7-8 with TRBJ2-2; possibly TRBD2 for D (6 bases). The germline V gene encodes CDR1 SGHVS and CDR2 FQNEAQ. V was trimmed by 1 base and J by 2 bases, leaving 26 bases between them. This CDR3 is built from 21 residues. The CDR3 is CASSLGGSGVLGLFNTGELFF. The CDR3 region has the DNA TGTGCCAGCAGCTTAGGGGGCTCGGGGGTCCTTGGGCTCTTTAACACCGGGGAGCTGTTTTTT.

The chain carries TRBV18 and TRBJ1-6; D is undetermined. CDR3 length: 14 residues. Germline CDR1 reads KGHSH; CDR2 reads LQKENI. V lost 6 bases and J 4 bases, leaving 10 bases between the germline ends. DNA of the CDR3: TGTGCCAGCTCGCCCTCAGAATATAATTCACCCCTCCACTTT. Translated: CASSPSEYNSPLHF.

Notes on this clone: At the DNA level, this CDR3 is encoded by other sequences in the same sample as well. J is TRBJ1-4 and V is TRBV29-1; TRBD1 matches 8 bases. Germline loops: CDR1 SQVTM, CDR2 ANQGSEA. The CDR3 extends over 13 amino acids. The ends lost 5 bases at V and 3 bases at J; junction bases unmatched: 2. The CDR3 here is CSVRDRPNEKLFF. In DNA form, the CDR3 reads TGCAGCGTTAGGGACAGGCCTAATGAAAAACTGTTTTTT.

The chain combines TRBV11-2 with TRBJ2-3; TRBD2 aligns across 7 bases. The CDR3 sequence is 17 residues long. Trimming at V came to 3 bases and at J to 1 base, leaving 10 bases not matched to a gene. From germline, CDR1 is SGHAT and CDR2 FQNNGV. For the CDR3, the DNA is TGTGCCAGCAGCTTCGTCCTCGGCGGGGGTGGCACAGATACGCAGTATTTT. This translates into CASSFVLGGGGTDTQYF.

V is TRBV5-4 and J is TRBJ1-2, with D maybe TRBD1 (5 bases). The CDR3 totals 13 residues. With 5 bases removed from V and 3 bases from J, the gap between germline ends came to 11 bases. Germline CDR1 reads SGHNT; CDR2 reads YYREEE (reference sequence). The CDR3 is CASRTGEYYGYTF. The CDR3 region has the DNA TGTGCCAGCAGGACGGGGGAGTACTATGGCTACACCTTC.

The J gene is TRBJ2-1, the V gene TRBV7-2; 10 positions agree with TRBD2. This CDR3 region has 16 residues. CDR1 SGHTA and CDR2 FQGNSA come from the germline V gene. The ends lost 5 bases at V and 2 bases at J; junction bases unmatched: 6. Written as DNA, the CDR3 is TGTGCCAGCAGCCGAGGACTAGCGGCCGCCTACAATGAGCAGTTCTTC. Amino acid sequence: CASSRGLAAAYNEQFF.

The chain uses TRBV5-1 and TRBJ2-3; unclear D gene. V was cut by 2 bases and J by 1 base, with 8 bases left in between. The CDR3 has 14 amino acids. Germline values: CDR1 SGHRS, CDR2 YFSETQ. The DNA for the CDR3 is TGCGCCAGCAGCTTCGAGAGCGGCACAGATACGCAGTATTTT. Translated: CASSFESGTDTQYF.

This clone appeared a few times. The chain is built from TRBV19 and TRBJ2-2; 7 bases agree with TRBD2. The CDR3 is 15 amino acids. CDR1 and CDR2 from the germline V gene are LNHDA and SQIVND (reference sequence). With V trimmed by 5 bases and J by 4 bases, 7 bases remained unmatched. The CDR3 loop is CASSRREGRTGELFF. CDR3 bases: TGTGCCAGTAGTCGGAGGGAGGGCCGCACCGGGGAGCTGTTTTTT.

The chain joins TRBV6-5 to TRBJ1-2; TRBD1 aligns across 7 bases. The V gene end was trimmed by 6 bases and the J gene end by 8 bases; junction bases not matched to a gene: 6. The V gene's germline CDR1 is MNHEY and CDR2 SVGAGI. CDR3 length equals 12 residues. The CDR3 DNA reads as TGTGCCAGCAGCCCGACAGGGAAAGGCTACACCTTC. Its protein product is CASSPTGKGYTF.